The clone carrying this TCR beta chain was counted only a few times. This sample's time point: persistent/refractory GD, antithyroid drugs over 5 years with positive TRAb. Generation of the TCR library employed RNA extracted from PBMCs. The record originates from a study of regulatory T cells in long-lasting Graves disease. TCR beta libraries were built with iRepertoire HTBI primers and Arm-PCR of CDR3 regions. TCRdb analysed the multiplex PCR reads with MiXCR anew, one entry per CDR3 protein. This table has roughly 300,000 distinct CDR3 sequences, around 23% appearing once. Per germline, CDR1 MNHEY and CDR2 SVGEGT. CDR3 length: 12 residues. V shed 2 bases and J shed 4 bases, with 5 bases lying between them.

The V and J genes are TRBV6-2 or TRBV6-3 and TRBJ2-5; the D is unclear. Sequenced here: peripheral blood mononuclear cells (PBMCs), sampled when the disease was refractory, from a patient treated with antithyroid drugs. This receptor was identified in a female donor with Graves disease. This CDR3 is CASSYPGETQYF. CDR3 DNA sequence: TGTGCCAGCAGTTACCCAGGAGAGACCCAGTACTTC.